This T cell receptor beta chain came from a study of identical twins. The CDR3 runs to 15 residues. Looked up from germline, CDR1 is SGHRS and CDR2 is YFSETQ. V dropped 3 bases and J dropped 9 bases, with 21 bases sitting between them. This clonotype was seen more than once but under ten times. TCRdb recomputed calls from the 5' RACE reads with MiXCR, one row per CDR3 protein. The sample lists some 440,000 distinct CDR3 sequences, 24% occurring once. All of the donors were Caucasians in good health. These data were likewise used in another study, on T cells expressing NK-cell markers. That publication notes: Clones of NKG2C+ T cells that had expanded were of unclear HCMV specificity.

The TCR was taken from a woman between 18 and 29 years old in good health. The J gene is TRBJ1-2, the V gene TRBV5-1, with a tentative D call TRBD1 (6 bases). The specimen was CD4+ T cells sorted from blood. The CDR3 DNA is TGCGCCAGCAGCTCCACGCCGGGACACAACGGCCGCTACACCTTC. It is translated as CASSSTPGHNGRYTF.